This record looks at one T cell receptor (beta chain) sequence and its context. Its antigen is still unknown. Profiled with immunoSEQ multiplex PCR; TCRdb holds only in-frame clones, not every one. The sample has some 1 million clones; about 76% are singletons. These data are taken from a study of shared clonotypes between healthy human individuals. The study's findings and limits: Unshared clonotypes carried lower generation probabilities than those common to all four donors.

Losses at the gene ends were 4 bases for V and 7 bases for J; bases not matched to a gene: 7. Per the germline V gene, CDR1 is KGHSH and CDR2 is LQKENI. This CDR3 region has 13 residues. This sequence joins TRBV18 and TRBJ2-7, with TRBD1 matching 7 bases. This sequence was found in a man younger than 35 in good health. Sequences were obtained from memory CD4+ T cells sorted from blood. Regarding subset: CD45RA-negative fraction. The CDR3 protein is CASSLYRGEEQYF. The CDR3 DNA reads as TGTGCCAGCTCACTTTACAGGGGTGAAGAGCAGTACTTC.